Each of the 21 T cell receptor beta chains below was sequenced from the same sample in a study of cytomegalovirus exposure and HLA in healthy donors. Primers for the PCR totalled 60 Vbeta and 13 Jbeta. Method: immunoSEQ multiplex PCR; TCRdb's copy keeps in-frame clones and lacks some. Of about 110,000 clones listed, roughly 69% were seen once; the top ten hold about 2.6%. The sample comprised PBMCs. These receptors were collected from a man between 45 and 60 years old in good health and CMV-seropositive.

J is TRBJ2-1 and V is TRBV7-2, with 7 nucleotides matching TRBD2. The CDR3 has 15 amino acids. Germline-derived CDR1 and CDR2 are SGHTA and FQGNSA. After removal of 5 bases from V and 1 base from J, the junction contained 5 bases not matched to a gene. CDR3 in DNA: TGTGCCAGCAGCCGGGGGGTGGAATCCTACAATGAGCAGTTCTTC. Translating it yields CASSRGVESYNEQFF.

The genes are TRBV19 and TRBJ1-5; 12 bases align to TRBD1. The CDR3 covers 14 residues. Germline CDR1 is LNHDA and CDR2 is SQIVND (reference sequence). Unmatched junction bases numbered 2, after V lost 4 bases and J lost 7 bases. CDR3 residues: CASSTGQGAQPQHF. The CDR3 DNA reads as TGTGCCAGTAGTACGGGACAGGGGGCCCAGCCCCAGCATTTT.

The chain employs TRBV5-6 and TRBJ2-3, with TRBD1 as a possible D gene (6 bases). CDR3 length: 16 amino acids. Per the germline V gene, CDR1 is SGHDT and CDR2 is YYEEEE. V was clipped by 3 bases and J by 6 bases, with 20 bases between them. The CDR3 reads CASSSRQDLFGDTQYF. The CDR3 region has the DNA TGTGCCAGCAGCTCTAGACAGGACCTTTTCGGGGATACGCAGTATTTT.

The chain recombines TRBV5-4 with TRBJ2-7; D might be TRBD1 (5 bases). CDR3 size: 15 residues. The germline V gene has CDR1 SGHNT and CDR2 YYREEE (reference sequence). V was shortened by 0 bases and J by 3 bases, with 13 bases between the two germline ends. CDR3 sequence: CASSLDRTLGYEQYF. The CDR3 DNA follows: TGTGCCAGCAGCTTGGACAGGACCCTCGGCTACGAGCAGTACTTC.

The rearrangement joins TRBV5-1 to TRBJ1-4, with D unclear. Germline assignment: CDR1 SGHRS and CDR2 YFSETQ. CDR3 length: 16 amino acids. Trimming stripped 4 bases from V and 0 bases from J, with 13 bases between. CDR3 in amino acids: CASSQAQVATNEKLFF. CDR3 DNA: TGCGCCAGCAGCCAAGCCCAGGTTGCAACTAATGAAAAACTGTTTTTT.

This rearrangement joins TRBV20-1 to TRBJ2-7; D uncertain. V lost 8 bases and J lost 4, with 12 bases in between. The germline V gene has CDR1 DFQATT and CDR2 SNEGSKA (reference sequence). The CDR3 is 11 residues long. For the CDR3, the DNA is TGCAGTCTTCAAGAGATTTACGAGCAGTACTTC. Its protein product is CSLQEIYEQYF.

The chain links TRBV4-2 to TRBJ1-4; 7 bases match TRBD1. The germline V gene encodes CDR1 LGHNA and CDR2 YNFKEQ. V gave up 0 bases and J gave up 9 bases; unmatched junction bases: 4. This CDR3 comprises 14 residues. The CDR3 sequence: CASSQDTGVKKLFF. DNA for the CDR3: TGTGCCAGCAGCCAAGATACAGGGGTAAAAAAACTGTTTTTT.

The chain links TRBV27 to TRBJ2-7; possibly TRBD2 for D (5 bases). Trimming pared 3 bases from V and 3 bases from J, leaving 18 bases between. The CDR3 length is 16 residues. CDR1 is MNHEY and CDR2 is SMNVEV in the germline V gene (reference sequence). As DNA, the CDR3 is TGTGCCAGCAGTTTTGAGGGTGGTGGACGGTTCTACGAGCAGTACTTC. The encoded protein is CASSFEGGGRFYEQYF.

The chain recombines TRBV6-4 with TRBJ1-2, with TRBD1 matching 7 bases. The CDR3 contains 15 residues. Germline V gene sequence: CDR1 MRHNA, CDR2 SNTAGT. Trimming took 2 bases from V and 5 from J; bases not matched to a gene: 8. The CDR3 reads CASSDTRDRDYGYTF. CDR3 coding DNA: TGTGCCAGCAGTGACACCCGGGACAGAGATTATGGCTACACCTTC.

The genes are TRBV5-1 and TRBJ1-2, with 10 bases identical to TRBD1. J lost 7 bases, V lost 0 bases, and 6 bases had no gene match. The germline CDR1 and CDR2 sequences are SGHRS and YFSETQ. This CDR3 region has 15 residues. CDR3 sequence: CASSLGGQGYGGYTF. In DNA, the CDR3 is TGCGCCAGCAGCTTGGGGGGACAGGGGTATGGTGGCTACACCTTC.

This clone was observed a handful of times. This sequence joins TRBV7-9 and TRBJ2-1; maybe TRBD2 (6 bases). Per germline, CDR1 SEHNR and CDR2 FQNEAQ (reference sequence). The ends were cut back, 2 bases at V and 7 bases at J, with 15 bases in the middle. The CDR3 contains 15 residues. The CDR3 sequence: CASSLMFAGRNEQFF. The CDR3 nucleotides read TGTGCCAGCAGCTTAATGTTTGCAGGGAGGAATGAGCAGTTCTTC.

This chain links TRBV5-4 with TRBJ1-1, with 7 bases identical to TRBD1. This CDR3 region has 17 residues. Germline CDR1 SGHNT, CDR2 YYREEE (reference sequence). Trimming cost V 4 bases and J 1 base; bases outside gene matches: 13. CDR3 region: CASSPERTGRRNTEAFF. The CDR3 DNA sequence: TGTGCCAGCAGCCCCGAAAGGACAGGAAGAAGGAACACTGAAGCTTTCTTT.

The chain recombines TRBV19 with TRBJ1-1, with 8 bases that match TRBD1. The CDR3 contains 16 residues. Germline CDR1 is LNHDA and CDR2 is SQIVND (reference sequence). Germline trimming cut 5 bases from V and 2 bases from J; bases unmatched to any gene: 10. In DNA, the CDR3 is TGTGCCAGTAGTTCCCCGCAGGGGGCGGGAAACACTGAAGCTTTCTTT. Translated, it gives CASSSPQGAGNTEAFF.

The chain combines TRBV4-1 with TRBJ2-1; TRBD2 aligns across 7 bases. V lost 8 bases to trimming and J lost 0 bases; unmatched junction nucleotides: 4. CDR1 is MGHRA and CDR2 is YSYEKL in the germline V gene. The CDR3 has 14 residues. Here the CDR3 reads CASGRASSYNEQFF. The DNA for the CDR3 is TGCGCCAGCGGGAGGGCCAGCTCCTACAATGAGCAGTTCTTC.

The rearrangement joins TRBV4-2 to TRBJ2-5; 9 nucleotides agree with TRBD2. The CDR3 has 13 residues. Germline V CDR1 and CDR2: LGHNA, YNFKEQ. V lost 4 bases to trimming and J lost 5 bases; unmatched junction nucleotides: 2. The CDR3 here is CASSLTSGETQYF. In DNA, the CDR3 is TGTGCCAGCAGCCTTACTAGCGGGGAGACCCAGTACTTC.

This rearrangement joins TRBV5-4 to TRBJ2-4; maybe TRBD2 (6 bases). CDR1 is SGHNT and CDR2 is YYREEE in the germline V gene (reference sequence). Trimming pared 4 bases from V and 14 bases from J, leaving 16 bases between. The CDR3 covers 12 residues. Written as DNA, the CDR3 is TGTGCCAGCAGCCGGGACTTTTATGCGGAGTACTTC. The encoded protein is CASSRDFYAEYF.

This chain links TRBV7-6 with TRBJ2-1, with D unresolved. CDR1 is SGHVS and CDR2 is FNYEAQ in the germline V gene. This CDR3 is 14 amino acids long. V lost 2 bases, J lost 10 bases, and 15 bases lay in between. This CDR3 reads CASSLIGSQREQFF. In DNA, the CDR3 is TGTGCCAGCAGCTTAATCGGGTCCCAACGAGAGCAGTTCTTC.

This clone was found once. The V and J genes are TRBV9 and TRBJ2-2; TRBD1 aligns across 9 bases. Germline values: CDR1 SGDLS, CDR2 YYNGEE. This CDR3 comprises 14 residues. The V and J ends lost 3 bases and 5 bases, in that order; junction bases with no gene match: 2. The CDR3, as DNA: TGTGCCAGCAGCGGGACAGGGGAAACCGGGGAGCTGTTTTTT. Its translation: CASSGTGETGELFF. Full variable domain (outside the CDR3, taken from reference TRBV9 and TRBJ2-2): DSGVTQTPKHLITATGQRVTLRCSPRSGDLSVYWYQQSLDQGLQFLIQYYNGEERAKGNILERFSAQQFPDLHSELNLSSLELGDSALYFCASSGTGETGELFFGEGSRLTVL.

In DNA form, the CDR3 reads TGCAGCGTTGTCACAGGGGCGATTAACACAGATACGCAGTATTTT. It translates to CSVVTGAINTDTQYF. This chain uses TRBV29-1 with TRBJ2-3; TRBD1 aligns across 7 bases. This CDR3 has 15 amino acids. Unmatched junction bases numbered 9, after V lost 4 bases and J lost 2 bases. Germline V lookup: CDR1 SQVTM, CDR2 ANQGSEA.

CDR3 in DNA: TGCGCCAGCAGCCAAGCCGCAGGAATCTCCTACGAGCAGTACTTC. Protein sequence: CASSQAAGISYEQYF. This chain connects TRBV4-1 to TRBJ2-7; D is ambiguous. V shed 1 base and J shed 0 bases, with 10 bases lying between them. Germline-derived CDR1 and CDR2 are MGHRA and YSYEKL. CDR3 length: 15 amino acids.

The chain carries TRBV6-1 and TRBJ2-7; 7 bases are a match to TRBD1. The CDR3 length is 14 residues. Germline assignment: CDR1 MNHNS and CDR2 SASEGT. V lost 8 bases to trimming and J lost 2 bases; unmatched junction nucleotides: 9. Written as DNA, the CDR3 is TGTGCCAGCGGTCCCACAGGGGAAGCCTACGAGCAGTACTTC. Encoded protein: CASGPTGEAYEQYF.